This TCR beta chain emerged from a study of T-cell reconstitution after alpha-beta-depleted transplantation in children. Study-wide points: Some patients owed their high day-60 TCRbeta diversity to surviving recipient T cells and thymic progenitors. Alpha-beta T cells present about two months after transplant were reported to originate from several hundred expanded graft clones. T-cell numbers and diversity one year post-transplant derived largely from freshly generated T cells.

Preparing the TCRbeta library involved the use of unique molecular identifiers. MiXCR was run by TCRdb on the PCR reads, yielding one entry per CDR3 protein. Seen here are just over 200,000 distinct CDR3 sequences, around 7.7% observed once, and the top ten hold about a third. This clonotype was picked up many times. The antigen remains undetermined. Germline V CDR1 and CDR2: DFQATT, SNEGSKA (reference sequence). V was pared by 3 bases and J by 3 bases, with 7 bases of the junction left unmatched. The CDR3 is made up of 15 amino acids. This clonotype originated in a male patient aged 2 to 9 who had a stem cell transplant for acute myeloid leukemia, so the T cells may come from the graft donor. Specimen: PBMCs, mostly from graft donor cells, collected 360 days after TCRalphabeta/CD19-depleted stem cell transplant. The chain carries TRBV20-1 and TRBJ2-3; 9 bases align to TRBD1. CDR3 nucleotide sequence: TGCAGTGCTAGGGCTCCGGGACAGGGAACAGATACGCAGTATTTT. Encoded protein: CSARAPGQGTDTQYF.